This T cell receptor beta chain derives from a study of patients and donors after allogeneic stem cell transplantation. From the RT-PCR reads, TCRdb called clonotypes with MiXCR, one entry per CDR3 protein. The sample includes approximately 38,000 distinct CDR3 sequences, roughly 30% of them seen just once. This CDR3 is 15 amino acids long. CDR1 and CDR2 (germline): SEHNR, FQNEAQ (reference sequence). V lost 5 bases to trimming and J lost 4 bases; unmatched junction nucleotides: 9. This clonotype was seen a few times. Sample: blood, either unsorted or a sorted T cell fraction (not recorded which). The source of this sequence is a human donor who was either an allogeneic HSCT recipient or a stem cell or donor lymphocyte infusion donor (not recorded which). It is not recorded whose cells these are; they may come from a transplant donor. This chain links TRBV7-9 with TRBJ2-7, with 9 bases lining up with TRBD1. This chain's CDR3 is CASSLGQGLSYEQYF. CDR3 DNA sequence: TGTGCCAGCAGCCTTGGACAGGGGCTTAGTTACGAGCAGTACTTC.